This T cell receptor beta chain derives from a study of blood T cell repertoires in COVID-19. Study at large: Acute and convalescent COVID-19 samples came from the United States, Italy and Spain. In each case, the material was cDNA or gDNA derived from T cells, B-cell-depleted T cells, or PBMCs.

The CDR3 has 17 residues. V lost 2 bases, J lost 6 bases, and 11 bases stayed unmatched. Per the germline V gene, CDR1 is SGHRS and CDR2 is YFSETQ. Study processing details: Estimates of nucleated cell counts were drawn from the amplification of reference gene primers. Data came from immunoSEQ multiplex PCR; TCRdb stores just in-frame clones and leaves some out. V, J and clone size reflect that table, while D and trimming were determined from the DNA. The repertoire holds around 250,000 clones, with 65% to 85% as singletons. The TCR comes from an elderly man with acute or convalescent COVID-19. The sample comprised peripheral blood. V and J are TRBV5-1 and TRBJ2-3, with TRBD2 identical over 11 bases. The chain's CDR3 is CASSLSLAGGVWDTQYF. CDR3 coding DNA: TGCGCCAGCAGCTTAAGCCTAGCGGGAGGTGTTTGGGATACGCAGTATTTT.